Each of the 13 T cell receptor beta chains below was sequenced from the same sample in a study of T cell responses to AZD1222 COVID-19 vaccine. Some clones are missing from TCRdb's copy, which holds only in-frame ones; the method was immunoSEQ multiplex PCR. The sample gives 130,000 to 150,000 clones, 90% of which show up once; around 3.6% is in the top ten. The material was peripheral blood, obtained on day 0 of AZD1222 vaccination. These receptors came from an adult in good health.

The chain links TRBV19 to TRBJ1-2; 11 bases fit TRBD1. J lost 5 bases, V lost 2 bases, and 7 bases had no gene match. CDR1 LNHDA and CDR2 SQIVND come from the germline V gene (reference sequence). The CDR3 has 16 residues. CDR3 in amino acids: CASSIPGQGAWYGYTF. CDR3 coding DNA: TGTGCCAGTAGTATACCTGGACAGGGGGCTTGGTATGGCTACACCTTC.

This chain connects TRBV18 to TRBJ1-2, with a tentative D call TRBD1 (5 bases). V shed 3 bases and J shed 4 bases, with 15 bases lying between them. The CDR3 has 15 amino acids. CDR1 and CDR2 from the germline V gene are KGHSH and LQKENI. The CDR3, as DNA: TGTGCCAGCTCACCCAAGGCAGGGCAAGGCTATGGCTACACCTTC. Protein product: CASSPKAGQGYGYTF.

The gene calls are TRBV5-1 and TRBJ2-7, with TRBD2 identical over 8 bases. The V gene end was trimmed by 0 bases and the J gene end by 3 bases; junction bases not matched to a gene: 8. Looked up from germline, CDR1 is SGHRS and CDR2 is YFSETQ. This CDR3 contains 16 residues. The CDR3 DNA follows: TGCGCCAGCAGCTTGGCAGTGGAAGCGGGGGTCTACGAGCAGTACTTC. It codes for CASSLAVEAGVYEQYF.

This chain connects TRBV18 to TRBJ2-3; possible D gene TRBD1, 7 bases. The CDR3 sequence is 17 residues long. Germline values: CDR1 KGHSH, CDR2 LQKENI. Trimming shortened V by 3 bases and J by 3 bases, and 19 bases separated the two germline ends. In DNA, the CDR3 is TGTGCCAGCTCACCGAGCCTACAGGGGACTGGAACAGATACGCAGTATTTT. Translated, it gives CASSPSLQGTGTDTQYF.

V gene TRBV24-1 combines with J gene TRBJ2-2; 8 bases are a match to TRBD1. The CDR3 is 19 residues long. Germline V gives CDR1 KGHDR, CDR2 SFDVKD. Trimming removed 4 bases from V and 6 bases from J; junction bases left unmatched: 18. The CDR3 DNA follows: TGTGCCACCAGTGACTATCGACAGGGGCTTAGCCCTCGGTCCGGGGAGCTGTTTTTT. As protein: CATSDYRQGLSPRSGELFF.

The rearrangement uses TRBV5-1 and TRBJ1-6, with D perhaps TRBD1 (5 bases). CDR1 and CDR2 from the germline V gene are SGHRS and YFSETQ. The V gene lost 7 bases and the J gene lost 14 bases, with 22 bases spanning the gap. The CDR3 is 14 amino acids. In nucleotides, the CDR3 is TGCGCCAGCGGGACGGGGCTCCCTGGGGATTCCCTCCACTTT. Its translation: CASGTGLPGDSLHF.

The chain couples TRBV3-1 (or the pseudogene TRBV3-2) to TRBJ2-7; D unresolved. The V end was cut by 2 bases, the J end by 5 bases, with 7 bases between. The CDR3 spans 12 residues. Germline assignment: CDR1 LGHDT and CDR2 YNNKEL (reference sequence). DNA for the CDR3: TGTGCCAGCAGCCAACGATATCACGAGCAGTACTTC. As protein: CASSQRYHEQYF.

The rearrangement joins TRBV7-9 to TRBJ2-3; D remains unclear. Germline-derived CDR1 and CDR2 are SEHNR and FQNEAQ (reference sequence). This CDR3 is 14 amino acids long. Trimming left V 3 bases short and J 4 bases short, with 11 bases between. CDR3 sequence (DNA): TGTGCCAGCAGCTTGGACCCCACCGCAGATACGCAGTATTTT. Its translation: CASSLDPTADTQYF.

CDR3 protein: CATEIMGGPGYTF. CDR3 bases: TGTGCCACCGAGATCATGGGAGGACCGGGATACACCTTC. The chain recombines TRBV12-3 or TRBV12-4 with TRBJ1-2; D unresolved. V was shortened by 10 bases and J by 11 bases, with 23 bases between the two germline ends. The CDR3 totals 13 residues.

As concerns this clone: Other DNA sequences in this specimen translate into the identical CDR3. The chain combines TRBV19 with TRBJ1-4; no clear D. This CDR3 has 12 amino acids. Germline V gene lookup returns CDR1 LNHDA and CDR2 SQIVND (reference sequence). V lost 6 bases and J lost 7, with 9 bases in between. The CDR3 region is CASRDGGEKLFF. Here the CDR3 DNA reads TGTGCCAGTAGGGACGGTGGTGAAAAACTGTTTTTT.

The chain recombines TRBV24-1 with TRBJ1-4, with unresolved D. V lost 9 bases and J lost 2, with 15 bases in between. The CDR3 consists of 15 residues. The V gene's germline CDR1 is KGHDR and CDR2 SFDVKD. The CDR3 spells CATPHNKTTNEKLFF. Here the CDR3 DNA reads TGTGCCACCCCCCACAATAAAACCACTAATGAAAAACTGTTTTTT.

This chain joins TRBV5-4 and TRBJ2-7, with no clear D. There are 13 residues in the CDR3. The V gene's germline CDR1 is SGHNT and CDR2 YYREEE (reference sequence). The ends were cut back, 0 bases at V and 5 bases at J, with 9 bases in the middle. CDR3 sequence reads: CASSLGFSDEQYF. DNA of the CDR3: TGTGCCAGCAGCTTGGGTTTTAGTGACGAGCAGTACTTC.

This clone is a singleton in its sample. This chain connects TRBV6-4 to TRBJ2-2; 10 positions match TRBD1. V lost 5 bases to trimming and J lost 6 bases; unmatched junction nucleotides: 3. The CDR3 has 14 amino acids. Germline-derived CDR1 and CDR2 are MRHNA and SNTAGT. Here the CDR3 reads CASSPDRGAGELFF. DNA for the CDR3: TGTGCCAGCAGTCCGGACAGGGGGGCCGGGGAGCTGTTTTTT.